This T cell receptor beta chain was documented in a study of patients and donors after allogeneic stem cell transplantation. TCRdb reprocessed the RT-PCR reads via MiXCR and lists one record per CDR3 protein. This table has 900,000 to 1,000,000 distinct CDR3 sequences, approximately 18% appearing once. The CDR3 runs 14 residues. The ends lost 7 bases at V and 1 base at J; junction bases unmatched: 6. The germline V gene encodes CDR1 MNHEY and CDR2 SVGEGT. Sequenced input: blood, either unsorted or a sorted T cell fraction (not recorded which). The rearrangement uses TRBV6-2 or TRBV6-3 and TRBJ2-5; 7 bases agree with TRBD1. The TCR sequence derives from a human donor who was either an allogeneic HSCT recipient or a stem cell or donor lymphocyte infusion donor (not recorded which). It is not recorded whose cells these are; they may come from a transplant donor. The CDR3 DNA reads as TGTGCCAGCAATGTACAGGGGTTCCAAGAGACCCAGTACTTC. This codes for CASNVQGFQETQYF.